The sequence of this T cell receptor (beta chain) was determined in a study of blood T cell repertoires in COVID-19. The table lists this clone with a count of one. Germline assignment: CDR1 LNHDA and CDR2 SQIVND (reference sequence). Trimming pared 9 bases from V and 0 bases from J, leaving 11 bases between. The CDR3 sequence is 14 residues long. Data came from immunoSEQ multiplex PCR; TCRdb stores just in-frame clones and leaves some out. In the table there are about 200,000 clones, 86% of which are singletons. This TCR was recovered from a woman between 45 and 65 years old with acute or convalescent COVID-19. The V and J genes are TRBV19 and TRBJ2-2; D may be TRBD1 (6 bases). The sequencing sample was made of peripheral blood. Here the CDR3 DNA reads TGTGCCAGCGCTGGACAGACGAACACCGGGGAGCTGTTTTTT. Translation gives CASAGQTNTGELFF.